This TCR beta chain was captured by sequencing in a study of response to subunit inactivated influenza vaccine. TCRdb passed the RT-PCR reads through MiXCR, listing each CDR3 protein once. The sample includes more than 700,000 distinct CDR3 sequences, around 20% of them seen just once. Germline V gene data show CDR1 as SQVTM and CDR2 as ANQGSEA. This CDR3 is built from 15 residues. V trimming: 0 bases; J trimming: 6 bases; junction bases outside the gene matches: 7. This specimen was PBMCs from blood, taken about 5 days after vaccination. This chain connects TRBV29-1 to TRBJ2-1; the match to TRBD1 covers 8 bases. This sequence was found in a man aged 50 to 60 who received an inactivated influenza vaccine. CDR3 region: CSVEDRQGRGNEQFF. In DNA form, the CDR3 reads TGCAGCGTTGAAGATCGACAGGGGCGCGGCAATGAGCAGTTCTTC.